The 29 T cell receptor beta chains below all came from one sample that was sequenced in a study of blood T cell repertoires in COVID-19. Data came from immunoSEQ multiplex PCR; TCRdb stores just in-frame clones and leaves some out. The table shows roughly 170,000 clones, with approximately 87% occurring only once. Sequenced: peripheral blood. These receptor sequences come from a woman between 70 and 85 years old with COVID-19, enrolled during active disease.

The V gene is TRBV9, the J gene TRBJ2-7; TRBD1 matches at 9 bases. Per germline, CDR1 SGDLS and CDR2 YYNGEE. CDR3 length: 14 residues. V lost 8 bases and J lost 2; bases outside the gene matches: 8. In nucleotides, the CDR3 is TGTGCCAGGAAAACAGGGGGCGTCACCTACGAGCAGTACTTC. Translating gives CARKTGGVTYEQYF.

CDR3 bases: TGTGCCAGCAGCTTCAGGGGGCGCGGTGAAAAACTGTTTTTT. Its protein is CASSFRGRGEKLFF. The chain joins TRBV2 to TRBJ1-4; 8 nucleotides agree with TRBD1. The V gene's germline CDR1 is SNHLY and CDR2 FYNNEI. The CDR3 contains 14 residues. Trimming at V came to 6 bases and at J to 7 bases, leaving 7 bases not matched to a gene. The full variable domain, rest sourced from reference TRBV2 and TRBJ1-4, is EPEVTQTPSHQVTQMGQEVILRCVPISNHLYFYWYRQILGQKVEFLVSFYNNEISEKSEIFDDQFSVERPDGSNFTLKIRSTKLEDSAMYFCASSFRGRGEKLFFGSGTQLSVL.

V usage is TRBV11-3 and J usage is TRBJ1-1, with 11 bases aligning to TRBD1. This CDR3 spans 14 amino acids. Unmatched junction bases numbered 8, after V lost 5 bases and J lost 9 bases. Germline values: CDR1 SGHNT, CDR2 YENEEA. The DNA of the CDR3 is TGTGCCAGCAGCAACGGACAGGGGGCTGGTAAAGCTTTCTTT. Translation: CASSNGQGAGKAFF. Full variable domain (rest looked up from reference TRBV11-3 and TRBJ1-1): EAGVVQSPRYKIIEKKQPVAFWCNPISGHNTLYWYLQNLGQGPELLIRYENEEAVDDSQLPKDRFSAERLKGVDSTLKIQPAELGDSAVYLCASSNGQGAGKAFFGQGTRLTVV.

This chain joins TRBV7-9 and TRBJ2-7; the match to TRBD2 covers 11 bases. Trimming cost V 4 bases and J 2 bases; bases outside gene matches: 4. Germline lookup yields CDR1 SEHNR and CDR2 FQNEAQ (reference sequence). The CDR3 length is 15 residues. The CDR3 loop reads CASSSGTSGTYEQYF. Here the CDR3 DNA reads TGTGCCAGCAGCTCGGGGACTAGCGGAACCTACGAGCAGTACTTC.

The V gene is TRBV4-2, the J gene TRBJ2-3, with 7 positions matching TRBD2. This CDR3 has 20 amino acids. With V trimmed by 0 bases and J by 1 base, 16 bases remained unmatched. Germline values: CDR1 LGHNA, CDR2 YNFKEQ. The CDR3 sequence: CASSQDIRAGVVRGTDTQYF. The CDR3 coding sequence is TGTGCCAGCAGCCAAGATATAAGGGCGGGAGTGGTTCGGGGCACAGATACGCAGTATTTT.

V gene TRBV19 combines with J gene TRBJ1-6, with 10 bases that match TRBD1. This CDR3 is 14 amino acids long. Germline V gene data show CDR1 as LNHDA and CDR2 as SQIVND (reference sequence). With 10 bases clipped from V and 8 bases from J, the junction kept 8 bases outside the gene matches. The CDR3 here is CATRIGTGDSPLHF. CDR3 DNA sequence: TGTGCCACCAGGATCGGGACAGGGGATTCACCCCTCCACTTT.

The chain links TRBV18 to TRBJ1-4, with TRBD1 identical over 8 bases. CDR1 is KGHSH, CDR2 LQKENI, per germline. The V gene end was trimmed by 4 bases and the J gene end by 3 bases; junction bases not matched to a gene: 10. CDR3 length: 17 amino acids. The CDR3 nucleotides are TGTGCCAGCTCACGCGGAACAGGGGGAAGGGCTAATGAAAAACTGTTTTTT. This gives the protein CASSRGTGGRANEKLFF.

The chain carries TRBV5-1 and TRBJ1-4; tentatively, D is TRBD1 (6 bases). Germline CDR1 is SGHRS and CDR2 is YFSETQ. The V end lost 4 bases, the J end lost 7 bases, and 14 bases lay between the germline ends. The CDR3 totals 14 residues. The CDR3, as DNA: TGCGCCAGCAGCCCCGGGGGGGGCAGTGAAAAACTGTTTTTT. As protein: CASSPGGGSEKLFF. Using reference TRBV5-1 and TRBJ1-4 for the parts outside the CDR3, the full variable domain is KAGVTQTPRYLIKTRGQQVTLSCSPISGHRSVSWYQQTPGQGLQFLFEYFSETQRNKGNFPGRFSGRQFSNSRSEMNVSTLELGDSALYLCASSPGGGSEKLFFGSGTQLSVL.

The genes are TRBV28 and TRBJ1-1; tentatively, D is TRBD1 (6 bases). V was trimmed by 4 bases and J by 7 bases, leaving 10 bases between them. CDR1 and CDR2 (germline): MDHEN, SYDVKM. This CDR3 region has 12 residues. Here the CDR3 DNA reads TGTGCCAGCAGTTCAGGGGTCAGTGAAGCTTTCTTT. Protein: CASSSGVSEAFF.

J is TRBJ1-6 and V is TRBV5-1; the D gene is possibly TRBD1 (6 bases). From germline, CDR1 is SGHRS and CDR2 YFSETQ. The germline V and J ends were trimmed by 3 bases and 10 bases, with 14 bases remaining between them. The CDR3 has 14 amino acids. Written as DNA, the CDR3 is TGCGCCAGCAGCTCGCGGAACAGGGACTCACCCCTCCACTTT. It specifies CASSSRNRDSPLHF.

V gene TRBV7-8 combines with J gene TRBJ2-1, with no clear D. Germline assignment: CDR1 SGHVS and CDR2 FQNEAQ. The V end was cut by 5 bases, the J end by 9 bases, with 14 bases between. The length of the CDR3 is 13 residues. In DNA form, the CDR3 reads TGTGCCAGCAGCCCACAGAGAGCTGGTGAGCAGTTCTTC. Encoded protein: CASSPQRAGEQFF.

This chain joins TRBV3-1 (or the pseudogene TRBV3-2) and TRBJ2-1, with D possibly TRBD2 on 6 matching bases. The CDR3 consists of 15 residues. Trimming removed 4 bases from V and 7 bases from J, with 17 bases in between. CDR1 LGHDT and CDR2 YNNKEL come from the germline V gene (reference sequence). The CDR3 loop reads CASSRRTNSGNEQFF. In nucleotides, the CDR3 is TGTGCCAGCAGCCGGAGGACTAATTCGGGTAATGAGCAGTTCTTC.

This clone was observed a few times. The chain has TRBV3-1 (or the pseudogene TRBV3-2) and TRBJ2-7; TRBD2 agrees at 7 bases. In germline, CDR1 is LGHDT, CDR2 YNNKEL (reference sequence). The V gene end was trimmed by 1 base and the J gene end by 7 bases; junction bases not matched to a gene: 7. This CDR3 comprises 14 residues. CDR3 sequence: CASSQGGGPREQYF. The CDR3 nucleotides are TGTGCCAGCAGCCAAGGGGGAGGGCCAAGGGAGCAGTACTTC.

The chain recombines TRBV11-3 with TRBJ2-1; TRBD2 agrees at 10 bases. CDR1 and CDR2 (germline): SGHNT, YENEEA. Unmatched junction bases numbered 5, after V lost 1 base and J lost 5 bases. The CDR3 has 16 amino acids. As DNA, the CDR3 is TGTGCCAGCAGCTTAGTTTCTCTAGCGGGGGACAATGAGCAGTTCTTC. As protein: CASSLVSLAGDNEQFF. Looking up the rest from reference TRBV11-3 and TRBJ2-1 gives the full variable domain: EAGVVQSPRYKIIEKKQPVAFWCNPISGHNTLYWYLQNLGQGPELLIRYENEEAVDDSQLPKDRFSAERLKGVDSTLKIQPAELGDSAVYLCASSLVSLAGDNEQFFGPGTRLTVL.

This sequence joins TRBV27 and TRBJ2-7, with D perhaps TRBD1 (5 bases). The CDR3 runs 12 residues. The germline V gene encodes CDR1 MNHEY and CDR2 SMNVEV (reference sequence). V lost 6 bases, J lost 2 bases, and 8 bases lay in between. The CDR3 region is CASRDTTYEQYF. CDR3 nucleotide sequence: TGTGCCAGCAGGGACACCACCTACGAGCAGTACTTC.

For the CDR3, the DNA is TGTGCCAGCAGCCAAGATCAGGGCTATGGCTACACCTTC. This sequence encodes CASSQDQGYGYTF. The rearrangement links TRBV4-2 to TRBJ1-2; a possible D gene is TRBD1 (5 bases). V was cut by 0 bases and J by 4 bases, with 6 bases left in between. The germline CDR1 and CDR2 sequences are LGHNA and YNFKEQ. The CDR3 length is 13 residues.

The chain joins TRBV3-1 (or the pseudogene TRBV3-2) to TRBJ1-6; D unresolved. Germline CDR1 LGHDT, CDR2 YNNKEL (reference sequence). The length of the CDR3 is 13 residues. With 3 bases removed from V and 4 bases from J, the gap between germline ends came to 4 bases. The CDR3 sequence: CASSHGYNSPLHF. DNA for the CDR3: TGTGCCAGCAGCCACGGGTATAATTCACCCCTCCACTTT.

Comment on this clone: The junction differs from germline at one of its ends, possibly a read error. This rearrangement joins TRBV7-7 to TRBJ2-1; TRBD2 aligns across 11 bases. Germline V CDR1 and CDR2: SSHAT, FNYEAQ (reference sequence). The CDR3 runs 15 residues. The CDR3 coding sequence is TGTGCTAGCAGCTCCGGACTAGCGGGCTACAATGAGCAGTTCTTC. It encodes CASSSGLAGYNEQFF.

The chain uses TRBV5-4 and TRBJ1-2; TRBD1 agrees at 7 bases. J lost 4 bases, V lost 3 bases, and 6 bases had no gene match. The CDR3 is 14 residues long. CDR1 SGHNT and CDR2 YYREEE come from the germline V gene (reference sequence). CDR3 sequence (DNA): TGTGCCAGCAGCTCGGACGGGACAGCCTATGGCTACACCTTC. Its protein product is CASSSDGTAYGYTF.

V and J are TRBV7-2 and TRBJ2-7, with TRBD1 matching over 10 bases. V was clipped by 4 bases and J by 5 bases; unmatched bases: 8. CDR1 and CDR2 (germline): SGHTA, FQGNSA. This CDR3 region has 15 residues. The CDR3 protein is CASSSPGTGDHEQYF. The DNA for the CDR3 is TGTGCCAGCAGCTCACCCGGGACAGGGGACCACGAGCAGTACTTC.

CDR3 sequence reads: CASSYAGTGRGEQYF. CDR3 nucleotide sequence: TGTGCCAGCAGTTACGCTGGGACAGGTCGTGGAGAGCAGTACTTC. The chain recombines TRBV6-6 with TRBJ2-7; TRBD1 agrees at 8 bases. CDR1 is MNHNY and CDR2 is SVGAGI in the germline V gene (reference sequence). Losses at the gene ends were 2 bases for V and 7 bases for J; bases not matched to a gene: 10. The CDR3 covers 15 residues.

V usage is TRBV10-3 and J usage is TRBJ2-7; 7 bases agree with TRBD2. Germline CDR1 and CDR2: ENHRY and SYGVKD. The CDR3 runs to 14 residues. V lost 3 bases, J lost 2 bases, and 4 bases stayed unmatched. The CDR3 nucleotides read TGTGCCATCAGTGATCGGGGGGTGACCTACGAGCAGTACTTC. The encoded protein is CAISDRGVTYEQYF.

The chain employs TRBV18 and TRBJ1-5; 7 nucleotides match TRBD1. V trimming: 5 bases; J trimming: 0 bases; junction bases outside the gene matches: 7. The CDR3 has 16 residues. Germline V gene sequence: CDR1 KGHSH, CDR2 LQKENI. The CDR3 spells CASSSSGTVSNQPQHF. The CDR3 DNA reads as TGTGCCAGCTCATCCTCCGGGACAGTTAGCAATCAGCCCCAGCATTTT.

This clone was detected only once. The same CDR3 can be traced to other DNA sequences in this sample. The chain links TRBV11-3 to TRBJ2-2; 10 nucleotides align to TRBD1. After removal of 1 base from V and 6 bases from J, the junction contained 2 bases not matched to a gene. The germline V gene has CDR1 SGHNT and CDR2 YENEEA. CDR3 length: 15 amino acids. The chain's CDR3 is CASSLGGTGAGELFF. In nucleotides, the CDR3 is TGTGCCAGCAGCTTAGGAGGGACAGGGGCCGGGGAGCTGTTTTTT.

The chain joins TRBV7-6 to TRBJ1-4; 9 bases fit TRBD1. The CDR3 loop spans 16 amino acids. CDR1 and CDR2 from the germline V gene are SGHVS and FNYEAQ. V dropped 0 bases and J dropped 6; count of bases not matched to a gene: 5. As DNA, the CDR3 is TGTGCCAGCAGCTTAGCGTCTTGGACAGGGGATGAAAAACTGTTTTTT. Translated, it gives CASSLASWTGDEKLFF.

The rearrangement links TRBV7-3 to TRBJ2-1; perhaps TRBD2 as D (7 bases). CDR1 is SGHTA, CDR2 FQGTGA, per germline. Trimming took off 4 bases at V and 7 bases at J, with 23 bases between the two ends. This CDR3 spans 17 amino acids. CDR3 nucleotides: TGTGCCAGCAGCTCCGCCAGGGGCGGGAGATATCCTAATGAGCAGTTCTTC. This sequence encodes CASSSARGGRYPNEQFF.

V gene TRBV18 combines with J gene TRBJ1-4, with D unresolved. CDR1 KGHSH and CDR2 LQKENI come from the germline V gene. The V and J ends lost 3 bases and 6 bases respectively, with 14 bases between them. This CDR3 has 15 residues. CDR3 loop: CASSPGSGEYEKLFF. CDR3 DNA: TGTGCCAGCTCACCGGGGTCGGGAGAGTATGAAAAACTGTTTTTT.

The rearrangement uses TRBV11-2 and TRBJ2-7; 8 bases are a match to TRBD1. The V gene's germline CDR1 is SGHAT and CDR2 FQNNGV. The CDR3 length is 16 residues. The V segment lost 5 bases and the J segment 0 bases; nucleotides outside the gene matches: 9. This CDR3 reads CASSASGTGYSYEQYF. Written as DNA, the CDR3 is TGTGCCAGCAGCGCCTCCGGGACAGGATACTCCTACGAGCAGTACTTC. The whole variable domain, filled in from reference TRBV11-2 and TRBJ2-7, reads EAGVAQSPRYKIIEKRQSVAFWCNPISGHATLYWYQQILGQGPKLLIQFQNNGVVDDSQLPKDRFSAERLKGVDSTLKIQPAKLEDSAVYLCASSASGTGYSYEQYFGPGTRLTVT.

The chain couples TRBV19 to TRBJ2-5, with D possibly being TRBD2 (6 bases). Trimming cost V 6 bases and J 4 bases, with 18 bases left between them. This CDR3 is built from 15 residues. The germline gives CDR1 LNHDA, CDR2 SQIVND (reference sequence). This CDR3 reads CASSTGVARSETQYF. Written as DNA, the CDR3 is TGTGCCAGTAGCACGGGAGTAGCAAGGTCAGAGACCCAGTACTTC.